The clone carrying this TCR beta chain was seen repeatedly, ten times or more. Its antigen is unidentified. The CDR3 totals 15 residues. Germline assignment: CDR1 MNHEY and CDR2 SMNVEV (reference sequence). V lost 2 bases and J lost 4, with 12 bases in between. Through a sample-barcoded 5' primer and a J-beta primer mix, a second PCR was run for roughly 6 to 12 cycles. A template-switch adaptor that had 12 random nucleotides put a tag on each cDNA molecule. In TCRdb, the 5' RACE reads were re-called with MiXCR into one record per CDR3 protein. The data hold about 650,000 distinct CDR3 sequences, with under 65% observed a single time. The data were obtained in a study of blood T cells in healthy people across ages. General observations from the study: No one knew whether donors had CMV, which possibly confounded expanded clonotype changes.

Healthy Russian Caucasian donors spanned ages about 6 to 100 years. Material for sequencing was blood. The genes are TRBV27 and TRBJ2-1; weak D call: TRBD1 (6 bases). This TCR was recovered from a woman over 75 in good health. The CDR3 DNA reads TGTGCCAGCAGTTTAGGGGGCCAGGAATACAATGAGCAGTTCTTC. The encoded protein is CASSLGGQEYNEQFF.